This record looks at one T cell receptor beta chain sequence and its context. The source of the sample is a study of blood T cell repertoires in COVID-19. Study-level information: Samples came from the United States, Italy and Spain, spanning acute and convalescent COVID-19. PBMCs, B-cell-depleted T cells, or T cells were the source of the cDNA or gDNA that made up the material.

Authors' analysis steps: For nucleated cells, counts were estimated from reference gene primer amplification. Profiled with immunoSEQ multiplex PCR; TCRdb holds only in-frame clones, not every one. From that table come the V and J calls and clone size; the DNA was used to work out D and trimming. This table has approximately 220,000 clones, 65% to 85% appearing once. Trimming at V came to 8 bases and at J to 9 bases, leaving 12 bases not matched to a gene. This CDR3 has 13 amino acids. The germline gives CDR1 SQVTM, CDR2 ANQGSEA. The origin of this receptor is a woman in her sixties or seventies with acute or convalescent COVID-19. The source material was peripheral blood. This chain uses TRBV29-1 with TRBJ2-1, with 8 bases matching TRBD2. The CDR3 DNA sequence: TGCAGCTTATCGGGACTAGGGACGGGTGAGCAGTTCTTC. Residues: CSLSGLGTGEQFF.